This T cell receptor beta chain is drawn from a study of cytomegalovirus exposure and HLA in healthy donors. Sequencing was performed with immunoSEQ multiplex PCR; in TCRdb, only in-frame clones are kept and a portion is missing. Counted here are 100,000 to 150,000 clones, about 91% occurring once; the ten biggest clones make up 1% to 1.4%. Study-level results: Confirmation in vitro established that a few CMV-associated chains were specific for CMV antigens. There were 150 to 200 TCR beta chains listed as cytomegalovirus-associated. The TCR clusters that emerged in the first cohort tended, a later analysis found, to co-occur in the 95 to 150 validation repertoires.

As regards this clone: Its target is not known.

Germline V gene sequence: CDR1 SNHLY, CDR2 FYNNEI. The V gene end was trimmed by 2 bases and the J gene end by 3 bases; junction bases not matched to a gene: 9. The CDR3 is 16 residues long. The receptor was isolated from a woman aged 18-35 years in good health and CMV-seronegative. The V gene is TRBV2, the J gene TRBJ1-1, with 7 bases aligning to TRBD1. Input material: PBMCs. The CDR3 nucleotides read TGTGCCAGCAGTGAATCCCCGGGACAGATAGACACTGAAGCTTTCTTT. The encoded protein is CASSESPGQIDTEAFF.